This is a list of T cell receptor beta chains from one sample in a study of OX40 agonist ivuxolimab in advanced cancers. Sequenced by immunoSEQ multiplex PCR; TCRdb stores in-frame clones only, minus some. The sample contains roughly 19,000 clones, roughly four fifths of which appear only once. The specimen was CD4+ or CD8+ T cells sorted from blood, collected in a trial of the OX40 agonist ivuxolimab. The source of these receptors is an adult with an advanced solid tumor such as melanoma, head and neck, liver or kidney cancer. The CDR3 runs from the conserved cysteine through the conserved F or W. The D gene is left open where the match is weak. Clone size is given for some rows only: seen once, a few or many times, or a class if the clone is expanded.

D	V	size	J	CDR3	DNA
-	TRBV4-3	-	TRBJ1-6	CASSQENLNSPLHF	TGCGCCAGCAGCCAGGAGAATCTTAATTCACCCCTCCACTTT
TRBD2	TRBV7-8	-	TRBJ2-1	CASSLGAGGYSYNEQFF	TGTGCCAGCAGCTTGGGAGCGGGAGGTTATTCCTACAATGAGCAGTTCTTC
TRBD1	TRBV5-6	-	TRBJ2-4	CASSLGDRGYGVAKNIQYF	TGTGCCAGCAGCTTGGGGGACAGGGGTTATGGGGTAGCCAAAAACATTCAGTACTTC
-	TRBV19	-	TRBJ1-6	CASSQQLDNSPLHF	TGTGCCAGTAGTCAGCAGTTAGATAATTCACCCCTCCACTTT
TRBD1	TRBV27	-	TRBJ2-7	CASSLGRQGPYEQYF	TGTGCCAGCAGCCTAGGAAGACAGGGCCCGTACGAGCAGTACTTC
-	TRBV10-3	-	TRBJ2-7	CAISAGTASSYEQYF	TGTGCCATCAGCGCTGGGACCGCCAGCTCCTACGAGCAGTACTTC
-	TRBV6-5	once	TRBJ1-2	CAVSGGHGYTF	TGTGCCGTTTCGGGCGGTCATGGCTACACCTTC
-	TRBV7-9	-	TRBJ1-1	CASSLGRRGGTEAFF	TGTGCCAGCAGCTTAGGGCGGCGGGGTGGCACTGAAGCTTTCTTT
TRBD2	TRBV20-1	-	TRBJ2-7	CSGTSGYEQYF	TGCAGTGGGACTAGCGGCTACGAGCAGTACTTC
TRBD1	TRBV27	-	TRBJ1-2	CASSPRTGRPANYGYTF	TGTGCCAGCAGTCCTAGGACAGGGAGGCCCGCTAACTATGGCTACACCTTC
-	TRBV6-9	-	TRBJ1-1	CASSYVENTEAFF	TGTGCCAGCAGTTACGTGGAGAACACTGAAGCTTTCTTT
-	TRBV2	-	TRBJ1-3	CAGGRGLSGNTIYF	TGTGCCGGAGGTAGGGGCCTCTCTGGAAACACCATATATTTT
-	TRBV7-6	-	TRBJ1-5	CASSSTQSNQPQHF	TGTGCCAGCAGCTCAACACAGAGCAATCAGCCCCAGCATTTT